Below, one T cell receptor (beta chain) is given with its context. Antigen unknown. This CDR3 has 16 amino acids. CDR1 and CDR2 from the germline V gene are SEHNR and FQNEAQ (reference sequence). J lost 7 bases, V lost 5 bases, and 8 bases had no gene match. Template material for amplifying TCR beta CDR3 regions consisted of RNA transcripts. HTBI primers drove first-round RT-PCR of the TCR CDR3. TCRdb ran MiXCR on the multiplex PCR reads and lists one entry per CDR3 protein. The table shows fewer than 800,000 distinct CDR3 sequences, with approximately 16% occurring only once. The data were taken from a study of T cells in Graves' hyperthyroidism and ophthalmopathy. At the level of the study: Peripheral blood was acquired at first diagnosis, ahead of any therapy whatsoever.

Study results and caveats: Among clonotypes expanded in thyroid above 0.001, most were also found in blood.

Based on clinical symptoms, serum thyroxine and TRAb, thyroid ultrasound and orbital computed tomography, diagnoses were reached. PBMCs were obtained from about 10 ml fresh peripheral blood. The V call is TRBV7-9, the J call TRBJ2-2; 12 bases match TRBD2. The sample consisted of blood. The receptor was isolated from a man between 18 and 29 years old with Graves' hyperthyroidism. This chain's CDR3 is CASSQLAGGPHGELFF. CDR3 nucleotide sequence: TGTGCCAGCAGCCAACTAGCGGGAGGACCCCACGGGGAGCTGTTTTTT.